These 5 T cell receptor beta chains were all obtained from the same sample, sequenced in a study of blood T cell repertoires in COVID-19. The repertoire was sequenced with immunoSEQ multiplex PCR; TCRdb's copy has only in-frame clones and lacks some. This sample has approximately 65,000 clones; around 80% occur once, and the top ten carry roughly 22%. The sample was peripheral blood. The receptor set was obtained from a woman older than 75 with active or convalescent COVID-19.

The J gene is TRBJ2-1, the V gene TRBV7-2; 9 bases map to TRBD2. The CDR3 consists of 15 residues. Germline CDR1 and CDR2: SGHTA and FQGNSA. J lost 4 bases, V lost 1 base, and 2 bases had no gene match. The CDR3 reads CASSLVAGDYNEQFF. CDR3 nucleotides: TGTGCCAGCAGCTTAGTAGCGGGGGATTACAATGAGCAGTTCTTC.

The chain has TRBV6-6 and TRBJ2-7; D call uncertain. CDR3 size: 15 residues. V shed 2 bases and J shed 2 bases, with 13 bases lying between them. Germline V gene lookup returns CDR1 MNHNY and CDR2 SVGAGI (reference sequence). CDR3 in amino acids: CASSYLGLQPYEQYF. The DNA of the CDR3 is TGTGCCAGCAGTTACCTGGGCCTCCAGCCCTACGAGCAGTACTTC.

The V and J genes are TRBV6-6 and TRBJ1-1; 9 bases match TRBD1. This CDR3 contains 13 residues. Germline CDR1 is MNHNY and CDR2 is SVGAGI (reference sequence). The V gene end was trimmed by 5 bases and the J gene end by 9 bases; junction bases not matched to a gene: 7. The CDR3 region has the DNA TGTGCCAGCAGTCTCACCGGGACAGGGAAAGCTTTCTTT. Protein: CASSLTGTGKAFF.

V is TRBV5-5 and J is TRBJ1-2; 8 bases align to TRBD1. The CDR3 totals 13 residues. The junction had 2 bases not matched to a gene; V was cut back by 0 bases and J by 7 bases. Per germline, CDR1 SGHKS and CDR2 YYEKEE (reference sequence). In DNA form, the CDR3 reads TGTGCCAGCAGCTTGGTGGACAGGGCTGGCTACACCTTC. Residues: CASSLVDRAGYTF.

The rearrangement links TRBV9 to TRBJ1-1, with a weak D call TRBD1 (6 bases). The V end lost 4 bases, the J end lost 1 base, and 11 bases lay between the germline ends. CDR3 length: 14 residues. The germline CDR1 and CDR2 sequences are SGDLS and YYNGEE. The CDR3 spells CASSIKGGNTEAFF. CDR3 coding DNA: TGTGCCAGCAGCATAAAAGGGGGGAACACTGAAGCTTTCTTT.